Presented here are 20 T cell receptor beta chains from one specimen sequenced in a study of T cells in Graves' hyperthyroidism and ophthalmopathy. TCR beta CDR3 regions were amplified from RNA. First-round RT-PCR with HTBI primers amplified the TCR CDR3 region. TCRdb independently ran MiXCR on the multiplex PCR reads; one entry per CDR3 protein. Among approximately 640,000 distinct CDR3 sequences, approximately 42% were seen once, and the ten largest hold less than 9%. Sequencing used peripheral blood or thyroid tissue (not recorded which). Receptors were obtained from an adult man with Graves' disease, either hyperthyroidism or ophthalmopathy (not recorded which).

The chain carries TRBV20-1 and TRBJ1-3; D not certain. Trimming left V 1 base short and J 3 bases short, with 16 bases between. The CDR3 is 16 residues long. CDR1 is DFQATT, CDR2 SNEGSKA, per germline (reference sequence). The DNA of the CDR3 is TGCAGTGCTAGAGCGATCATTTCCGGGTTTGGAAACACCATATATTTT. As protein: CSARAIISGFGNTIYF.

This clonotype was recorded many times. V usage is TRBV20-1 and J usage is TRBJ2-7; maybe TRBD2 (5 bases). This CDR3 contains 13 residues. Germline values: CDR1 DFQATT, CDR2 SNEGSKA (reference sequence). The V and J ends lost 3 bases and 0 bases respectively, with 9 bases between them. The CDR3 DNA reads TGCAGTGCTAGTGGTGGAGGCTCCTACGAGCAGTACTTC. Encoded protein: CSASGGGSYEQYF.

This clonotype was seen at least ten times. CDR3 amino acids: CATSGTSGNYEQYF. The CDR3 bases are TGTGCCACCAGTGGGACTAGCGGGAATTACGAGCAGTACTTC. The chain uses TRBV24-1 and TRBJ2-7; 12 nucleotides align to TRBD2. There are 14 residues in the CDR3. Trimming took 5 bases from V and 4 from J; bases not matched to a gene: 2. From germline, CDR1 is KGHDR and CDR2 SFDVKD.

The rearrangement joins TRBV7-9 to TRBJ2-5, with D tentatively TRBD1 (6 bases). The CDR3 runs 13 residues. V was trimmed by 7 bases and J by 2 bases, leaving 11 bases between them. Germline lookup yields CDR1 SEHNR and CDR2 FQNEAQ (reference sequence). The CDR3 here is CASTPGVQETQYF. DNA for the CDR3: TGTGCCAGCACCCCAGGGGTACAAGAGACCCAGTACTTC.

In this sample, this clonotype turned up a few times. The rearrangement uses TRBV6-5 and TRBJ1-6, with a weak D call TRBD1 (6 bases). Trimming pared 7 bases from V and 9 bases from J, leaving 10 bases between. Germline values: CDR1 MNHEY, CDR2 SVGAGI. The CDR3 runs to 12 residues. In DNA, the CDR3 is TGTGCCAGCACCCAAGGGGGTTCACCCCTCCACTTT. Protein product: CASTQGGSPLHF.

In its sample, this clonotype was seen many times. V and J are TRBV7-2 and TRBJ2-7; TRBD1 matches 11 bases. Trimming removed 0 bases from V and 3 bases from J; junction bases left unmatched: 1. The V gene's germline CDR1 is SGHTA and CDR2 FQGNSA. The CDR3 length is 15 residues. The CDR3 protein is CASSLAGTGGYEQYF. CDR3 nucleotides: TGTGCCAGCAGCTTAGCCGGGACAGGGGGCTACGAGCAGTACTTC.

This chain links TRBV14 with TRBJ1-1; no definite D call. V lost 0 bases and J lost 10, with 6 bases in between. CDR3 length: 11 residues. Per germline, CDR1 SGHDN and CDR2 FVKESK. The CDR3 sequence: CASSQEARAFF. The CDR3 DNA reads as TGTGCCAGCAGCCAAGAGGCCCGAGCTTTCTTT. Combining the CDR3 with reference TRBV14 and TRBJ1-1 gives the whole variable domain EAGVTQFPSHSVIEKGQTVTLRCDPISGHDNLYWYRRVMGKEIKFLLHFVKESKQDESGMPNNRFLAERTGGTYSTLKVQPAELEDSGVYFCASSQEARAFFGQGTRLTVV.

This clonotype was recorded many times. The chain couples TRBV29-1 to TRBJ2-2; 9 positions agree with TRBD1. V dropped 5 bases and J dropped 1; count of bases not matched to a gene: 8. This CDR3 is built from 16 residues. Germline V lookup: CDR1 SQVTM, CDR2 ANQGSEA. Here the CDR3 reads CSVRFTGQGNTGELFF. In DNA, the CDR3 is TGCAGCGTTCGTTTTACGGGACAGGGGAACACCGGGGAGCTGTTTTTT.

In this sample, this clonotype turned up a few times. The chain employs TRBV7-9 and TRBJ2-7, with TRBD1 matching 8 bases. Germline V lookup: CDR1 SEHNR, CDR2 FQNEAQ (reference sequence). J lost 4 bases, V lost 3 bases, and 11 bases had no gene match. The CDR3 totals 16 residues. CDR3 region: CASSLTPGQADYEQYF. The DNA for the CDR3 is TGTGCCAGCAGCTTGACTCCGGGACAGGCGGATTACGAGCAGTACTTC.

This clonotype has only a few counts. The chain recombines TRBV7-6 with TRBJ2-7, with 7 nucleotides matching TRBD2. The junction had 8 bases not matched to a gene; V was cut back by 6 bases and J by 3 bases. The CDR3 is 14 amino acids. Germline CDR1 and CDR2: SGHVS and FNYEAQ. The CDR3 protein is CASSARPSGYEQYF. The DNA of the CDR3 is TGTGCCAGCAGTGCTAGGCCTAGCGGCTACGAGCAGTACTTC.

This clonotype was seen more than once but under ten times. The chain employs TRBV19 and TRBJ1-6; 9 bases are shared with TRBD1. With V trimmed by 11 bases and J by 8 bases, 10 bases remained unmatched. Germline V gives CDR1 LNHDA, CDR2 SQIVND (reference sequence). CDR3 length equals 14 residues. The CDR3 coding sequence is TGTGCCTGGAGGGGACAGGGTGGATATTCACCCCTCCACTTT. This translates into CAWRGQGGYSPLHF.

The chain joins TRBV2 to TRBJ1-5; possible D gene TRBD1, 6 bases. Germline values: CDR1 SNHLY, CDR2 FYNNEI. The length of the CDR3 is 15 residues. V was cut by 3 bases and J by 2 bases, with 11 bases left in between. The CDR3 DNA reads TGTGCCAGCAGTGACCCAGGGGAGGGCAATCAGCCCCAGCATTTT. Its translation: CASSDPGEGNQPQHF.

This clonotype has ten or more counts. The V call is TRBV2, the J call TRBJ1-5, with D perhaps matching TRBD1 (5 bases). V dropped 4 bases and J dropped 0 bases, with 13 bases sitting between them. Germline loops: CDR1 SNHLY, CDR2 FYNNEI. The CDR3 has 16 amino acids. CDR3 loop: CASSAPGLDSNQPQHF. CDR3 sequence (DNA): TGTGCCAGCAGTGCACCGGGACTTGATAGCAATCAGCCCCAGCATTTT.

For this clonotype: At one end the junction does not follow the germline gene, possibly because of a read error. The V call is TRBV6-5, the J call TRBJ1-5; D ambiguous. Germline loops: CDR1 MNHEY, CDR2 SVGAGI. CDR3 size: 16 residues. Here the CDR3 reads CATSGSRGSSNQPQHF. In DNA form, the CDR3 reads TGTGCCACCAGTGGGTCTCGGGGATCTAGCAATCAGCCCCAGCATTTT.

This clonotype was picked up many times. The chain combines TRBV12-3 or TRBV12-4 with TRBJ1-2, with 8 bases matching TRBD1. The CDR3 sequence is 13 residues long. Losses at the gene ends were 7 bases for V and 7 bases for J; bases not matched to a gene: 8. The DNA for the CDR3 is TGTGCCAGCACTCCTCGGGACAGGCGTGGCTACACCTTC. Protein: CASTPRDRRGYTF.

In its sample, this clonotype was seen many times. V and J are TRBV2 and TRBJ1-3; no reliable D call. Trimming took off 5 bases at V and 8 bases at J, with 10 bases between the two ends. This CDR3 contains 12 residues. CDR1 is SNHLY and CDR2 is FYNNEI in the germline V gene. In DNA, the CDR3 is TGTGCCAGCAGTCAAGAACCATACACCATATATTTT. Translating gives CASSQEPYTIYF.

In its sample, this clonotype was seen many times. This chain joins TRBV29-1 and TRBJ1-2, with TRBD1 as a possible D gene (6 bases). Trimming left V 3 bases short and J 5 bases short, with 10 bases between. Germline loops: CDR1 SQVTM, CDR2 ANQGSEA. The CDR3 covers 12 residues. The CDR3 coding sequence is TGCAGCGTTGATTTTACAGGGTATGGCTACACCTTC. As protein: CSVDFTGYGYTF.

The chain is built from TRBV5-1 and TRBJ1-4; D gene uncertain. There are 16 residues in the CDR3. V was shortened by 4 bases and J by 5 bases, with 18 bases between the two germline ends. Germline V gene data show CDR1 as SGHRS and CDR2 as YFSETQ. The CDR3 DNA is TGCGCCAGCAGCGTCGGATCGCTGGGCTACAATGAAAAACTGTTTTTT. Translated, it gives CASSVGSLGYNEKLFF. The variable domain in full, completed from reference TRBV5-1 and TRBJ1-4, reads KAGVTQTPRYLIKTRGQQVTLSCSPISGHRSVSWYQQTPGQGLQFLFEYFSETQRNKGNFPGRFSGRQFSNSRSEMNVSTLELGDSALYLCASSVGSLGYNEKLFFGSGTQLSVL.

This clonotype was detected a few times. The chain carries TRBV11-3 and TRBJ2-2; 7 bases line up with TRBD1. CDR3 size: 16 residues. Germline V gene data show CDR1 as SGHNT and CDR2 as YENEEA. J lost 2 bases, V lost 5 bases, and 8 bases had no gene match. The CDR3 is CASSPGTDRNTGELFF. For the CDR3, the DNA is TGTGCCAGCAGCCCCGGGACAGACCGAAACACCGGGGAGCTGTTTTTT.

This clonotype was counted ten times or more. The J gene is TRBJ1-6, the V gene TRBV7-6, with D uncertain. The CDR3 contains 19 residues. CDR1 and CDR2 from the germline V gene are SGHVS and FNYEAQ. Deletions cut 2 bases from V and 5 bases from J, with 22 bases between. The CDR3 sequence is CASSLSVVSRMGNNSPLHF. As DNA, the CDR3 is TGTGCCAGCAGCTTATCGGTGGTTTCTCGGATGGGGAATAATTCACCCCTCCACTTT.